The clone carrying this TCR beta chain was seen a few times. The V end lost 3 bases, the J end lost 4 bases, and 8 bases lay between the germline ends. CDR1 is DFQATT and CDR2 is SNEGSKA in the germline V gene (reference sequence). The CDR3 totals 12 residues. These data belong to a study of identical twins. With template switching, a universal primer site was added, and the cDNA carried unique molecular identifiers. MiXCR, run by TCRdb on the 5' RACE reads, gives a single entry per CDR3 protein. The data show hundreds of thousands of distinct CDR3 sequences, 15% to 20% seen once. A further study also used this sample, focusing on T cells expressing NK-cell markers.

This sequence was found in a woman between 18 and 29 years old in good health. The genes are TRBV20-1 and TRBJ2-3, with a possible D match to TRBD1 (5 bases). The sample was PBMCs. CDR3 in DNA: TGCAGTGCTAGGAGACAGCCAGATACGCAGTATTTT. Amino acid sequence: CSARRQPDTQYF.